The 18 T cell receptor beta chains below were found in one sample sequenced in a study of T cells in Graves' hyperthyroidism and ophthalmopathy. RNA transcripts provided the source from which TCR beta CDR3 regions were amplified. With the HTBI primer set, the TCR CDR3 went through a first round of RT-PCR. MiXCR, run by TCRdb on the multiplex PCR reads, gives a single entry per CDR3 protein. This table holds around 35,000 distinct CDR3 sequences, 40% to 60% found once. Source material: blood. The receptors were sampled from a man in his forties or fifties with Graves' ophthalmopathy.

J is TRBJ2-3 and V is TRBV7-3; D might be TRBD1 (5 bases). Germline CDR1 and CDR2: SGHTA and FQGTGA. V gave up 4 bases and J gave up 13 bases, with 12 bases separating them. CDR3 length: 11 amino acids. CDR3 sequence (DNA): TGTGCCAGCAGCTCAGGACCCAGGGAGTATTTT. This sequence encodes CASSSGPREYF. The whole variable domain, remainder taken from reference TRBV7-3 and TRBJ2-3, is GAGVSQTPSNKVTEKGKYVELRCDPISGHTALYWYRQSLGQGPEFLIYFQGTGAADDSGLPNDRFFAVRPEGSVSTLKIQRTERGDSAVYLCASSSGPREYFGPGTRLTVL.

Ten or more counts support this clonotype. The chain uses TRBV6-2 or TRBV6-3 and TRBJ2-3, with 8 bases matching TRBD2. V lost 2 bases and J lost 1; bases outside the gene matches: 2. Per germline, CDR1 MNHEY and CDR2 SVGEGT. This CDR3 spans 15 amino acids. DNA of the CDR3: TGTGCCAGCAGTTACGGACTAGCAGGCACAGATACGCAGTATTTT. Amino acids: CASSYGLAGTDTQYF.

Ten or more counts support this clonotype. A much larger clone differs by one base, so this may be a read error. The CDR3 region has the DNA TGTGCCAGCAGCCAAGATGCGCGGACCAACGGGGACGGCTACACCTTC. This translates into CASSQDARTNGDGYTF. The rearrangement links TRBV11-1 to TRBJ1-2; the D gene is possibly TRBD1 (5 bases). CDR3 length: 16 residues. CDR1 and CDR2 (germline): SGHAT, FQDESV (reference sequence). The ends were cut back, 5 bases at V and 8 bases at J, with 24 bases in the middle.

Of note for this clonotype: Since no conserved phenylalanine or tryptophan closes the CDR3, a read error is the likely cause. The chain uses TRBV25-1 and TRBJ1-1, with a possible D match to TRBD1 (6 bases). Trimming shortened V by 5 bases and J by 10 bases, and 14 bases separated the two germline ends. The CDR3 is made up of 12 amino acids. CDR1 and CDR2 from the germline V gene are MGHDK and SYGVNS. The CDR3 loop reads CASSLQQGTAFL. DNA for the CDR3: TGTGCCAGCAGTTTGCAACAGGGAACAGCTTTCCTT.

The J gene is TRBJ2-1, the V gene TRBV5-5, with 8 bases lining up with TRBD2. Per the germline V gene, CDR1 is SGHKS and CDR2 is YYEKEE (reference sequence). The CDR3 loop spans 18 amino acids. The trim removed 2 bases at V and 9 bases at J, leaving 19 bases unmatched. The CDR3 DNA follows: TGTGCCAGCAGCTTTCAGCTAGCGGGCGACTTTAAACACAGTGAGCAGTTCTTC. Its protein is CASSFQLAGDFKHSEQFF.

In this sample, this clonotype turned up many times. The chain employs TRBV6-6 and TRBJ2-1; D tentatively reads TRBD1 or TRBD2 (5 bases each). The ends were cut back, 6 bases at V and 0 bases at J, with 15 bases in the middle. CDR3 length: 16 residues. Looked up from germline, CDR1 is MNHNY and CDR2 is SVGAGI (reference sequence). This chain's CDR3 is CASRKDEGSSYNEQFF. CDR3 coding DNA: TGTGCCAGCAGGAAGGATGAGGGGAGCTCCTACAATGAGCAGTTCTTC.

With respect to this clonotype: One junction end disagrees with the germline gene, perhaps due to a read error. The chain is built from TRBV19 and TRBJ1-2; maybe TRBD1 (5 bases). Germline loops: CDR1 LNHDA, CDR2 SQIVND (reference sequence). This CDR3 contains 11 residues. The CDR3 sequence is CASSIAGTYSF. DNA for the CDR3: TGTGCCAGTAGTATTGCAGGGACCTACTCCTTC.

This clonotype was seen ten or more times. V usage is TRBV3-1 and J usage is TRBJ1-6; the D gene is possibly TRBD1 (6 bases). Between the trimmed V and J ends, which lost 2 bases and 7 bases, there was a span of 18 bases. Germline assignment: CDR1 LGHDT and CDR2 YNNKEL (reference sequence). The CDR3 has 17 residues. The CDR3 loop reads CASSQSRAGTSNSPLHF. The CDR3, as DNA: TGTGCCAGCAGCCAATCCCGTGCCGGGACAAGCAATTCACCCCTCCACTTT. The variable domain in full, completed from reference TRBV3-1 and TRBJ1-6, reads DTAVSQTPKYLVTQMGNDKSIKCEQNLGHDTMYWYKQDSKKFLKIMFSYNNKELIINETVPNRFSPKSPDKAHLNLHINSLELGDSAVYFCASSQSRAGTSNSPLHFGNGTRLTVT.

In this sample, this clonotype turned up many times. In DNA form, the CDR3 reads TGTGCCAGCAGCTCCCAACCAGGGAGCGCTCGGGGCTACACCTTC. Protein sequence: CASSSQPGSARGYTF. The chain joins TRBV9 to TRBJ1-2, with a possible D match to TRBD1 (5 bases). This CDR3 is 15 amino acids long. CDR1 SGDLS and CDR2 YYNGEE come from the germline V gene. The V end was cut by 4 bases, the J end by 8 bases, with 21 bases between.

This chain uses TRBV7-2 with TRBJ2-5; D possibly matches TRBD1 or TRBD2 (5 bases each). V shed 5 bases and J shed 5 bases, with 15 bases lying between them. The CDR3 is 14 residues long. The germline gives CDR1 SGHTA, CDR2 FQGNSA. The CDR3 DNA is TGTGCCAGCAGCCCCCCGAGGGGAAAGGAGACCCAGTACTTC. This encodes CASSPPRGKETQYF.

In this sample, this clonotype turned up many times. The CDR3 loop is CSASTRGAVGEQYF. The CDR3 DNA sequence: TGCAGTGCTAGCACGCGGGGGGCCGTCGGGGAGCAGTACTTC. This chain joins TRBV20-1 and TRBJ2-7, with 8 bases lining up with TRBD2. The J segment lost 7 bases and the V segment lost 3 bases, leaving 11 bases of the junction unmatched. Germline lookup yields CDR1 DFQATT and CDR2 SNEGSKA (reference sequence). This CDR3 contains 14 residues.

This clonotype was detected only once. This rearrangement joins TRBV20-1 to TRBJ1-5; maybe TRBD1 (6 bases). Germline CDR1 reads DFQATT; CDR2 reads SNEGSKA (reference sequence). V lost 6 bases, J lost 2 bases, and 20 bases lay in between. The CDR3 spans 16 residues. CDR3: CSALLRGGRGNQPQHF. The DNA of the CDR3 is TGCAGTGCCCTCTTGAGAGGGGGGCGCGGCAATCAGCCCCAGCATTTT.

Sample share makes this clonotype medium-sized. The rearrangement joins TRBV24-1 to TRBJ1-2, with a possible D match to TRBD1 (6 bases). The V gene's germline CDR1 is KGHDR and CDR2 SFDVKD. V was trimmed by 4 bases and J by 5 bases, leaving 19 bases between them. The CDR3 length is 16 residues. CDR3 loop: CATSDSRGGTQYGYTF. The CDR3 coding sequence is TGTGCCACCAGTGACTCCAGGGGCGGGACCCAATATGGCTACACCTTC.

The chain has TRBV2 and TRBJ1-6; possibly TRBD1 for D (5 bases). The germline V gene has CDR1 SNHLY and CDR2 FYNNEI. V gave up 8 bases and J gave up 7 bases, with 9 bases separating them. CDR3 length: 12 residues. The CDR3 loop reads CASGTENSPLHF. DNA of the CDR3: TGTGCCAGCGGGACGGAAAATTCACCCCTCCACTTT.

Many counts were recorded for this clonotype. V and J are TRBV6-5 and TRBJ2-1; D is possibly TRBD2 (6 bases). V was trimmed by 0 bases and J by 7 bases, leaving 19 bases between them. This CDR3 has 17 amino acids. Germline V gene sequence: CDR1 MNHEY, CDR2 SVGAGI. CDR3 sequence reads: CASSYSRLDLGGNEQFF. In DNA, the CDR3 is TGTGCCAGCAGTTACTCTCGACTAGACCTCGGGGGAAATGAGCAGTTCTTC.

The CDR3 sequence is CASSRTGQNQPQFF. Here the CDR3 DNA reads TGTGCCAGTAGTAGGACGGGACAGAATCAGCCCCAGTTCTTC. The V call is TRBV19, the J call TRBJ2-1; TRBD1 aligns across 7 bases. CDR1 and CDR2 (germline): LNHDA, SQIVND (reference sequence). The CDR3 has 14 amino acids. The J segment lost 13 bases and the V segment lost 4 bases, leaving 13 bases of the junction unmatched.

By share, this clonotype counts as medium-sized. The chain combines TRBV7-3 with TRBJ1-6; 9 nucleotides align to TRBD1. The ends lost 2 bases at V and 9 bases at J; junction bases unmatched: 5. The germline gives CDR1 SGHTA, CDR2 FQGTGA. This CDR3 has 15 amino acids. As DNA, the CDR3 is TGTGCCAGCAGCTTATTTGACAGGGGGGCTTCACCCCTCCACTTT. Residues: CASSLFDRGASPLHF.

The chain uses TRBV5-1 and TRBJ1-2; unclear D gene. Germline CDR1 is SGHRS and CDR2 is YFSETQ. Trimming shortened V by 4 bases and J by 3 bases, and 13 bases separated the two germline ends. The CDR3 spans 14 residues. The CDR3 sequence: CASSMDPADYGYTF. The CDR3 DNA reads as TGCGCCAGCAGCATGGATCCGGCCGACTATGGCTACACCTTC.